What follows are 22 T cell receptor beta chains derived from one specimen sequenced in a study of T cells in Graves' hyperthyroidism and ophthalmopathy. Template material for amplifying TCR beta CDR3 regions consisted of RNA transcripts. Carried out on the TCR CDR3, a first-round RT-PCR used the HTBI primer set. TCRdb reprocessed the multiplex PCR reads with MiXCR, giving one entry per CDR3 protein. The table shows hundreds of thousands of distinct CDR3 sequences, with more than 13% occurring only once. The sample comprised blood. These receptors originate from a man in his forties or fifties with Graves' ophthalmopathy.

There are a few counts of this clonotype. The gene calls are TRBV29-1 and TRBJ2-3, with D perhaps TRBD2 (6 bases). V was shortened by 3 bases and J by 0 bases, with 7 bases between the two germline ends. The CDR3 is made up of 13 amino acids. Germline V lookup: CDR1 SQVTM, CDR2 ANQGSEA. The CDR3 protein is CSVEGTSTDTQYF. CDR3 bases: TGCAGCGTTGAGGGGACTAGCACAGATACGCAGTATTTT.

This clonotype was recorded a few times. The V gene is TRBV3-1, the J gene TRBJ2-3; no clear D. V lost 2 bases and J 4 bases, leaving 10 bases between the germline ends. The germline V gene has CDR1 LGHDT and CDR2 YNNKEL (reference sequence). CDR3 length: 14 residues. The CDR3 DNA reads as TGTGCCAGCAGCCAAAGTACCGTAGCAGATACGCAGTATTTT. Translating it yields CASSQSTVADTQYF.

This clonotype has just a few counts. The rearrangement joins TRBV5-1 to TRBJ1-1, with 8 bases fitting TRBD1. J lost 10 bases, V lost 0 bases, and 17 bases had no gene match. The length of the CDR3 is 17 residues. The germline gives CDR1 SGHRS, CDR2 YFSETQ. CDR3: CASSLGVDRAEPRGAFF. CDR3 nucleotides: TGCGCCAGCAGCTTGGGGGTGGACAGGGCTGAGCCCAGGGGAGCTTTCTTT.

V is TRBV28 and J is TRBJ2-7, with D unclear. V dropped 5 bases and J dropped 7 bases, with 15 bases sitting between them. In germline, CDR1 is MDHEN, CDR2 SYDVKM. The CDR3 runs 13 residues. The CDR3 here is CASSPLRLKEQYF. The CDR3 DNA is TGTGCCAGCAGTCCCTTGAGACTGAAGGAGCAGTACTTC.

The chain has TRBV7-9 and TRBJ2-5, with D perhaps TRBD1 (6 bases). This CDR3 contains 15 residues. Germline values: CDR1 SEHNR, CDR2 FQNEAQ (reference sequence). Between the trimmed V and J ends, which lost 3 bases and 0 bases, there was a span of 11 bases. CDR3 in DNA: TGTGCCAGCAGCTTCCGGGACAACCACCAAGAGACCCAGTACTTC. Translated, it gives CASSFRDNHQETQYF.

This clonotype was found a few times. This chain uses TRBV5-1 with TRBJ2-2; D is perhaps TRBD2 (6 bases). The V end lost 0 bases, the J end lost 7 bases, and 13 bases lay between the germline ends. This CDR3 contains 15 residues. Germline CDR1 is SGHRS and CDR2 is YFSETQ. This CDR3 is CASSLVERVVGELFF. Here the CDR3 DNA reads TGCGCCAGCAGCTTGGTTGAGCGGGTCGTCGGGGAGCTGTTTTTT.

This clonotype came up a few times. The gene calls are TRBV27 and TRBJ2-3; 12 nucleotides match TRBD2. With V trimmed by 2 bases and J by 4 bases, 7 bases remained unmatched. This CDR3 is built from 17 residues. Looked up from germline, CDR1 is MNHEY and CDR2 is SMNVEV (reference sequence). The CDR3 coding sequence is TGTGCCAGCAGTTTAAAAGCTAGCGGGAGGGCCGCAGATACGCAGTATTTT. Translated, it gives CASSLKASGRAADTQYF.

The chain has TRBV6-1 and TRBJ1-3; 7 bases map to TRBD1. Germline V CDR1 and CDR2: MNHNS, SASEGT. CDR3 length: 14 residues. J lost 4 bases, V lost 5 bases, and 5 bases had no gene match. This chain's CDR3 is CASSQMTGGNTIYF. The DNA for the CDR3 is TGTGCCAGCAGTCAAATGACAGGGGGAAACACCATATATTTT.

The chain is built from TRBV10-1 and TRBJ2-7; D gene ambiguous. CDR3 size: 11 residues. Trimming left V 8 bases short and J 2 bases short, with 7 bases between. The germline V gene encodes CDR1 WNHNN and CDR2 SYGVQD (reference sequence). The CDR3 protein is CASRAAYEQYF. CDR3 sequence (DNA): TGCGCCAGCCGAGCCGCCTACGAGCAGTACTTC.

This clonotype was detected many times. The V gene is TRBV2, the J gene TRBJ2-1, with D uncertain. The ends were cut back, 8 bases at V and 0 bases at J, with 14 bases in the middle. Looked up from germline, CDR1 is SNHLY and CDR2 is FYNNEI. This CDR3 has 15 amino acids. The CDR3 reads CASHSVSGSYNEQFF. The CDR3 nucleotides are TGTGCCAGCCATAGTGTCAGTGGCTCCTACAATGAGCAGTTCTTC.

Here the CDR3 DNA reads TGCGCCAGCAGCGACGGTACCGGGACTAGCGGGAGAGTTTCCTACGAGCAGTACTTC. Protein product: CASSDGTGTSGRVSYEQYF. The rearrangement uses TRBV5-1 and TRBJ2-7; TRBD2 aligns across 14 bases. This CDR3 spans 19 amino acids. Germline CDR1 is SGHRS and CDR2 is YFSETQ. V gave up 4 bases and J gave up 1 base; unmatched junction bases: 13.

This clonotype was observed many times. The chain uses TRBV7-9 and TRBJ2-5; TRBD2 matches 13 bases. Trimming took 4 bases from V and 2 from J; bases not matched to a gene: 7. The germline V gene has CDR1 SEHNR and CDR2 FQNEAQ (reference sequence). The CDR3 sequence is 17 residues long. The CDR3 reads CASSSGLAGVEQETQYF. CDR3 bases: TGTGCCAGCAGCTCCGGACTAGCGGGAGTAGAACAAGAGACCCAGTACTTC.

This clonotype has a count of ten or more. The J gene is TRBJ2-1, the V gene TRBV12-3 or TRBV12-4; D perhaps matches TRBD1 (6 bases). CDR3 length: 13 amino acids. V lost 6 bases, J lost 6 bases, and 12 bases lay in between. DNA for the CDR3: TGTGCCAGCAGCCAGACAGGTGGCAATGAGCAGTTCTTC. It encodes CASSQTGGNEQFF.

This clonotype was seen at least ten times. The chain recombines TRBV12-3 or TRBV12-4 with TRBJ2-3; D is undetermined. The CDR3 length is 13 residues. V lost 3 bases and J lost 6, with 10 bases in between. The CDR3 reads CASSFNEKDTQYF. Here the CDR3 DNA reads TGTGCCAGCAGTTTTAACGAGAAGGATACGCAGTATTTT.

The rearrangement links TRBV25-1 to TRBJ2-3; D possibly matches TRBD1 or TRBD2 (5 bases each). Germline V gene data show CDR1 as MGHDK and CDR2 as SYGVNS. The V gene lost 8 bases and the J gene lost 1 base, with 13 bases spanning the gap. The CDR3 length is 14 residues. The CDR3 is CASGDRLRTDTQYF. CDR3 DNA: TGTGCCAGCGGGGACCGACTTCGCACAGATACGCAGTATTTT.

This clonotype was recorded a few times. Compared with germline, one end of the junction differs, possibly owing to a read error. The V gene is TRBV7-7, the J gene TRBJ2-3, with 7 bases fitting TRBD2. Germline CDR1 is SSHAT and CDR2 is FNYEAQ (reference sequence). The CDR3 is 14 residues long. CDR3 sequence: CASSPSGATDTQYF. CDR3 nucleotide sequence: TGTGCTAGCAGCCCGAGCGGGGCCACAGATACGCAGTATTTT.

This clonotype has a count of ten or more. The chain carries TRBV5-1 and TRBJ2-3; 8 bases align to TRBD2. V was clipped by 0 bases and J by 2 bases; unmatched bases: 5. The CDR3 sequence is 16 residues long. Germline V gene sequence: CDR1 SGHRS, CDR2 YFSETQ. The CDR3 coding sequence is TGCGCCAGCAGCTTGGATCCTAGCGGGTACACAGATACGCAGTATTTT. Protein sequence: CASSLDPSGYTDTQYF.

The chain joins TRBV25-1 to TRBJ1-1, with 7 bases fitting TRBD1. The CDR3 totals 15 residues. Germline CDR1 reads MGHDK; CDR2 reads SYGVNS. V was clipped by 3 bases and J by 3 bases; unmatched bases: 7. The CDR3 DNA is TGTGCCAGCAGTGACCCCGGAACAGGGGACACTGAAGCTTTCTTT. Encoded protein: CASSDPGTGDTEAFF.

This rearrangement joins TRBV4-1 to TRBJ2-2, with 9 bases aligning to TRBD2. J gave up 5 bases and V 0 bases, and 4 bases lay outside the gene matches. The CDR3 length is 16 residues. The V gene's germline CDR1 is MGHRA and CDR2 YSYEKL. DNA of the CDR3: TGCGCCAGCAGCCAAGAAGGACTAGCGATAACCGGGGAGCTGTTTTTT. It specifies CASSQEGLAITGELFF.

This clonotype was observed many times. This rearrangement joins TRBV10-2 to TRBJ2-7; TRBD2 is a possible D gene (5 bases). Germline-derived CDR1 and CDR2 are WSHSY and SAAADI. Trimming removed 7 bases from V and 2 bases from J, with 9 bases in between. CDR3 length equals 12 residues. CDR3 protein: CASKDSAYEQYF. CDR3 DNA sequence: TGCGCCAGCAAGGACTCCGCCTACGAGCAGTACTTC.

A few counts support this clonotype. The chain uses TRBV20-1 and TRBJ2-1; weak D call: TRBD2 (5 bases). This CDR3 is built from 12 residues. The V and J ends lost 3 bases and 7 bases respectively, with 10 bases between them. The V gene's germline CDR1 is DFQATT and CDR2 SNEGSKA (reference sequence). The CDR3 sequence: CSASGNSNEQFF. The CDR3 DNA is TGCAGTGCTAGCGGGAACTCTAATGAGCAGTTCTTC.

This clonotype appeared many times. The CDR3 DNA is TGTGCCACCGCAATCCCGCCGGGACGAAAACACTATGGCTACACCTTC. It codes for CATAIPPGRKHYGYTF. The rearrangement joins TRBV10-3 to TRBJ1-2; tentatively, D is TRBD1 (5 bases). V lost 10 bases and J 3 bases, leaving 24 bases between the germline ends. Germline CDR1 and CDR2: ENHRY and SYGVKD. The CDR3 has 16 residues.